The rows below give T cell receptor beta chains drawn from one sample of a study of OX40 agonist ivuxolimab in advanced cancers. Produced via immunoSEQ multiplex PCR; TCRdb's table is partial and in-frame only. Seen here are around 80,000 clones, 85% observed once, and the top ten hold 2% to 3%. Sequenced material: CD4+ or CD8+ T cells sorted from blood, taken in a trial of the OX40 agonist ivuxolimab. These receptors were obtained from an adult with an advanced solid tumor such as melanoma, head and neck, liver or kidney cancer. Both conserved end residues are part of each CDR3. The order of the fields is V gene, CDR3 protein.

TRBV7-2	CASSLMYSNQPQHF
TRBV6-1	CASSDGQDFSGQFF
TRBV5-1	CASSLATGPEAFF
TRBV30	CAWSRAGGPQETQYF
TRBV15	CATSRDYAGGASEQYF
TRBV5-4	CASSDRRGHNEKLFF
TRBV19	CASSDGQGHEKLFF
TRBV2	CASSELQGGNQPQHF
TRBV5-1	CASSLVGGVRTEAFF
TRBV28	CASSQRSGTSGNTIYF
TRBV21-1	CASSNRDRGREQYF
TRBV5-5	CASSLLQGADEQYF
TRBV5-1	CASSLEGFNYGYTF